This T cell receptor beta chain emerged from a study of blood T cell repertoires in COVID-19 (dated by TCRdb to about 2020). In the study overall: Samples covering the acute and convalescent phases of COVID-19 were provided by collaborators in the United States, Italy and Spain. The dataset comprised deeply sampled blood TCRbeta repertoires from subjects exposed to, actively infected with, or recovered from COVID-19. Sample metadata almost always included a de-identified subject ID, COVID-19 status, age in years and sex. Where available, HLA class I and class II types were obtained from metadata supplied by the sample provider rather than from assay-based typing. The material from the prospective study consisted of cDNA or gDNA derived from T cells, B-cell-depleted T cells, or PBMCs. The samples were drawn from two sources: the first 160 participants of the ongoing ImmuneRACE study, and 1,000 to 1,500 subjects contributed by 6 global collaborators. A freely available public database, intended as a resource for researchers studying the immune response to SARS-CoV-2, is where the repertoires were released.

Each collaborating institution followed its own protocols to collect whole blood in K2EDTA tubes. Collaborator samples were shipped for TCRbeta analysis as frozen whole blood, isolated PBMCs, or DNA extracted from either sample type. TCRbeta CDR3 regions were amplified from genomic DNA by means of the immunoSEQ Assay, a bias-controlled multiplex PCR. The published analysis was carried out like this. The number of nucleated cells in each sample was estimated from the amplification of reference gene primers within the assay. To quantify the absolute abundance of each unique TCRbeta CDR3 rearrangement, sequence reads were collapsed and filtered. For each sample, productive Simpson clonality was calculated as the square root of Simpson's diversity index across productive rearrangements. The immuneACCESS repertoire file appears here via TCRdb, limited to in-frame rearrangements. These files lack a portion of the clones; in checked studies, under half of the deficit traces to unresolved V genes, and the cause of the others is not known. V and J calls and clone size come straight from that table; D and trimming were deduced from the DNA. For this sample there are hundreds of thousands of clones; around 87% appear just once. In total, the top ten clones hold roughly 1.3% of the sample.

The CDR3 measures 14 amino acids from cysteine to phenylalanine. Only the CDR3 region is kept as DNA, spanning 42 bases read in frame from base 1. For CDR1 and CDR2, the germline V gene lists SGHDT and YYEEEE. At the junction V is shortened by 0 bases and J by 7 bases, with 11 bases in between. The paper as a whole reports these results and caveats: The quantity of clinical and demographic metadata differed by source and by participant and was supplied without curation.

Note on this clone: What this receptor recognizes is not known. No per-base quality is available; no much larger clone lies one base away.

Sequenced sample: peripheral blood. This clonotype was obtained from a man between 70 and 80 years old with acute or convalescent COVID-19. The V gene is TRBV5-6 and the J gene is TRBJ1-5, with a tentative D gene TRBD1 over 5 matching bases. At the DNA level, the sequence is TGTGCCAGCAGCTTGGTATCTCACAGGCAGCCCCAGCATTTT. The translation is CASSLVSHRQPQHF.